The 7 T cell receptor beta chains below were found in one sample sequenced in a study of technical replicates of blood from a handful of donors. Some clones are missing from TCRdb's copy, which holds only in-frame ones; the method was immunoSEQ multiplex PCR. The table records roughly 80,000 clones, 93% of them present only once. The sample taken for sequencing was T cells isolated from PBMCs. All receptors come from a human donor in good health.

V gene TRBV19 combines with J gene TRBJ2-1; D possibly corresponds to TRBD1 (6 bases). V gave up 7 bases and J gave up 1 base, with 14 bases separating them. This CDR3 comprises 15 residues. Germline-derived CDR1 and CDR2 are LNHDA and SQIVND (reference sequence). In DNA form, the CDR3 reads TGTGCCAGTACCGAAGACAGGCTGTCCTACAATGAGCAGTTCTTC. Its protein product is CASTEDRLSYNEQFF. Supplemented by reference TRBV19 and TRBJ2-1, the full variable domain reads DGGITQSPKYLFRKEGQNVTLSCEQNLNHDAMYWYRQDPGQGLRLIYYSQIVNDFQKGDIAEGYSVSREKKESFPLTVTSAQKNPTAFYLCASTEDRLSYNEQFFGPGTRLTVL.

The chain joins TRBV6-6 to TRBJ1-2; 10 bases are a match to TRBD1. The trim removed 6 bases at V and 4 bases at J, leaving 11 bases unmatched. The CDR3 totals 16 residues. Germline CDR1 is MNHNY and CDR2 is SVGAGI (reference sequence). CDR3 bases: TGTGCCAGCAGGGAGAGACAGGGGGCGTCCAGCTATGGCTACACCTTC. It specifies CASRERQGASSYGYTF.

The rearrangement uses TRBV7-2 and TRBJ2-1; 8 nucleotides line up with TRBD2. Germline V gene lookup returns CDR1 SGHTA and CDR2 FQGNSA. The CDR3 is 15 amino acids. The ends lost 5 bases at V and 7 bases at J; junction bases unmatched: 10. The CDR3 here is CASSPGTSRANEQFF. The CDR3 DNA is TGTGCCAGCAGCCCAGGGACTAGTAGGGCGAATGAGCAGTTCTTC.

The chain combines TRBV2 with TRBJ2-7, with D perhaps matching TRBD1 (6 bases). The CDR3 is made up of 14 amino acids. V was clipped by 4 bases and J by 1 base, with 11 bases between them. Germline V gene sequence: CDR1 SNHLY, CDR2 FYNNEI. The CDR3 region has the DNA TGTGCCAGCAGTGCAACAGGGTCATCCTACGAGCAGTACTTC. Its translation is CASSATGSSYEQYF.

This rearrangement joins TRBV27 to TRBJ2-2; 8 bases are shared with TRBD1. The length of the CDR3 is 13 residues. The germline V gene has CDR1 MNHEY and CDR2 SMNVEV (reference sequence). J gave up 3 bases and V 6 bases, and 0 bases lay outside the gene matches. CDR3 DNA sequence: TGTGCCAGCAGGGGACAGGACACCGGGGAGCTGTTTTTT. Protein: CASRGQDTGELFF.

V is TRBV19 and J is TRBJ1-4; D is undetermined. V dropped 3 bases and J dropped 3 bases, with 8 bases sitting between them. The CDR3 has 14 amino acids. The germline gives CDR1 LNHDA, CDR2 SQIVND (reference sequence). CDR3 protein: CASSIQFANEKLFF. The CDR3 region has the DNA TGTGCCAGTAGTATTCAATTTGCTAATGAAAAACTGTTTTTT.

The chain uses TRBV4-1 and TRBJ2-3; maybe TRBD2 (6 bases). V lost 1 base and J 5 bases, leaving 19 bases between the germline ends. Germline V gene lookup returns CDR1 MGHRA and CDR2 YSYEKL. The CDR3 is 17 amino acids. The CDR3, as DNA: TGCGCCAGCAGCCAAGCGAAACGGGAGAACCTCAAAGATACGCAGTATTTT. Its protein is CASSQAKRENLKDTQYF.